These T cell receptor beta chains were read from a single sample in a study of OX40 agonist ivuxolimab in advanced cancers. TCRdb's table, derived via immunoSEQ multiplex PCR, lists solely in-frame clones and lacks some. The table shows some 51,000 clones, with over 65% occurring only once. The material sequenced was CD4+ or CD8+ T cells sorted from blood, taken in a trial of the OX40 agonist ivuxolimab. All receptors derive from an adult with an advanced solid tumor such as melanoma, head and neck, liver or kidney cancer. CDR3s leave out the opening cysteine and the closing phenylalanine or tryptophan. The order of the fields is V gene, CDR3 protein.

v_call: TRBV28
cdr3_aa: ASSLQSTEAF

v_call: TRBV21-1
cdr3_aa: ASSSKVDSSYEQY

v_call: TRBV28
cdr3_aa: ASSLSSDAYNEQF

v_call: TRBV6-1
cdr3_aa: ATGPGQHEQY

v_call: TRBV19
cdr3_aa: ASSTGTSGGRYNEQF

v_call: TRBV2
cdr3_aa: ASSETRNEQF

v_call: TRBV30
cdr3_aa: AWTLQGAETQY

v_call: TRBV19
cdr3_aa: ASSIRRGNYGYT

v_call: TRBV19
cdr3_aa: ASLPRQGGGEGKNIQY

v_call: TRBV2
cdr3_aa: ASRGGQGPYEQY

v_call: TRBV7-9
cdr3_aa: ASSLVALNTGELF

v_call: TRBV28
cdr3_aa: ASSGNTEAF

v_call: TRBV20-1
cdr3_aa: SAIQGETQY

v_call: TRBV13
cdr3_aa: ASSVRDRAGNEQY

v_call: TRBV5-4
cdr3_aa: ASSKRDGAADTQY

v_call: TRBV7-3
cdr3_aa: ASSPGGLAGGPGGANVLT

v_call: TRBV6-6
cdr3_aa: ASRGGDRSYEQY

v_call: TRBV7-3
cdr3_aa: ASSAGPNTGELF

v_call: TRBV7-6
cdr3_aa: ASSLADTGELF

v_call: TRBV18
cdr3_aa: ASSPSRTVMNTEAF

v_call: TRBV5-1
cdr3_aa: ASSLGGTSYEQY

v_call: TRBV5-1
cdr3_aa: ASSLGDTGAAEKLF

v_call: TRBV19
cdr3_aa: ASSISVYGYT

v_call: TRBV11-2
cdr3_aa: ASSLAGPGELF

v_call: TRBV27
cdr3_aa: ASSLRGTSGREQTVQY

v_call: TRBV10-3
cdr3_aa: AISSTSGRGGETQY

v_call: TRBV9
cdr3_aa: ASSVAGTTRLQF